The present entry profiles one T cell receptor beta chain with its context. A CD45RO-CCR7+CD27+CD95- phenotype identified naive CD8+ T cells. Libraries of TRB cDNA were made by 5' RACE and carried UMIs. TCRdb reprocessed the 5' RACE reads and stores each CDR3 protein as one record, lacking DNA. Its table records around 45,000 distinct CDR3 sequences. The germline CDR1 and CDR2 sequences are MDHEN and SYDVKM. This CDR3 is built from 16 residues. These data are taken from a study of CXCR3-negative and CXCR3-positive naive CD8 T cells. The chain employs TRBV28 and TRBJ2-3; TCRdb indicates TRBD2, and absent DNA this call remains unverified. Sequenced: naive CXCR3- CD8+ T cells from blood. The subset was: CD45RO-CCR7+CD27+CD95- naive CD8+ T cells lacking CXCR3 (TNR3-). The sequence was collected from a human donor in good health. Some clones in this sample may be carry-over from other donors' samples. The CDR3 loop is CASSTKREGLTDTQYF.